These T cell receptor beta chains were read from a single sample in a study of shared clonotypes between healthy human individuals. TCRdb keeps only in-frame clones here, not all; method: immunoSEQ multiplex PCR. The sample has roughly 2.5 million clones; over 85% are singletons. Sequencing was done on a sample of naive CD4+ T cells sorted from blood. Receptors were obtained from a man aged 18 to 35 in good health. The CDR3 runs from the conserved cysteine through the conserved F or W. Fields, in order: clone size, D gene, J gene, V gene, CDR3 protein, CDR3 DNA. D genes are given only for firm matches. Expanded clones get a size class; other rows say once, few or many, or leave the size out.

>.|TRBD1|TRBJ1-2|TRBV18
CASSRPGQGLSLGNYGYTF
TGTGCCAGCTCACGTCCGGGACAGGGCCTGTCCTTAGGAAACTATGGCTACACCTTC
>.|.|TRBJ2-5|TRBV29-1
CSAWGTTDTYQETQYF
TGCAGCGCCTGGGGGACGACAGATACGTACCAAGAGACCCAGTACTTC
>.|.|TRBJ2-1|TRBV6-1
CASSEPGRIPGEQFF
TGTGCCAGCAGTGAACCAGGACGGATCCCCGGTGAGCAGTTCTTC
>.|.|TRBJ2-4|TRBV27
CASIPMGREPLATPSF
TGTGCCAGCATTCCTATGGGGAGAGAACCCCTAGCTACTCCTTCCTTC
>.|TRBD1|TRBJ2-5|TRBV5-4
CASSFQGAGVETQYF
TGTGCCAGCAGCTTTCAGGGGGCGGGTGTAGAGACCCAGTACTTC
>.|TRBD2|TRBJ2-7|TRBV5-4
CASSPLSSGRPYEQYF
TGTGCCAGCAGCCCCCTTTCTAGCGGGAGGCCTTACGAGCAGTACTTC
>.|.|TRBJ2-1|TRBV30
CAWSVSYNEQFF
TGTGCCTGGAGTGTATCGTACAATGAGCAGTTCTTC
>.|TRBD2|TRBJ2-1|TRBV9
CASSVAGGSYNEQFF
TGTGCCAGCAGCGTAGCGGGGGGGTCCTACAATGAGCAGTTCTTC
>.|TRBD2|TRBJ2-2|TRBV7-2
CASSGLPAGGTGELFF
TGTGCCAGCAGCGGCCTTCCGGCGGGGGGGACCGGGGAGCTGTTTTTT
>.|TRBD1|TRBJ1-6|TRBV6-6
CATKRGQGFSPLHF
TGTGCCACCAAACGAGGACAGGGGTTTTCACCCCTCCACTTT
>.|.|TRBJ1-2|TRBV4-2
CASNTHRDVNYGYTF
TGTGCCAGCAACACCCACAGGGATGTCAACTATGGCTACACCTTC
>.|.|TRBJ2-5|TRBV18
CASSPVFQETQYF
TGTGCCAGCTCACCAGTCTTCCAAGAGACCCAGTACTTC
>.|TRBD2|TRBJ2-7|TRBV7-8
CASSLWASGSYEQYF
TGTGCCAGCAGCTTATGGGCTAGCGGTTCCTACGAGCAGTACTTC
>.|TRBD2|TRBJ2-1|TRBV7-2
CASSLLAAGGWNEQFF
TGTGCCAGCAGCTTACTAGCAGCGGGAGGGTGGAATGAGCAGTTCTTC
>once|TRBD2|TRBJ2-3|TRBV5-4
CASSPGTSKDTQYF
TGTGCCAGCAGCCCCGGGACTAGCAAGGATACGCAGTATTTT
>.|TRBD2|TRBJ2-5|TRBV2
CASRRMGGGQETQYF
TGTGCCAGCAGGCGGATGGGCGGGGGGCAAGAGACCCAGTACTTC
>.|.|TRBJ1-1|TRBV4-2
CASAYGGPGFNGEAFF
TGTGCCAGCGCGTACGGCGGACCCGGATTTAACGGGGAAGCTTTCTTT
>.|TRBD1|TRBJ2-3|TRBV7-9
CASSPGGQGVTDTQYF
TGTGCCAGCAGCCCAGGGGGACAGGGAGTTACAGATACGCAGTATTTT
>.|.|TRBJ2-6|TRBV6-1
CASSAQGAYSGANVLTF
TGTGCCAGCAGTGCTCAGGGAGCCTACTCTGGGGCCAACGTCCTGACTTTC
>.|TRBD2|TRBJ2-1|TRBV7-2
CASSTRTSGYNEQFF
TGTGCCAGCAGCACCCGTACTAGCGGATACAATGAGCAGTTCTTC
>.|.|TRBJ1-4|TRBV29-1
CSVQEGAATNEKLFF
TGCAGCGTTCAAGAAGGGGCCGCAACTAATGAAAAACTGTTTTTT
>.|.|TRBJ1-2|TRBV20-1
CSAANYGYTF
TGCAGTGCCGCGAACTATGGCTACACCTTC
>.|.|TRBJ1-1|TRBV10-3
CAIIEHPQGSQAFF
TGTGCCATCATCGAACATCCTCAGGGCTCTCAAGCTTTCTTT
>.|TRBD1|TRBJ1-6|TRBV27
CASSSGPSTGGISNSPLHF
TGTGCCAGCAGTTCGGGCCCCTCGACAGGGGGGATAAGTAATTCACCCCTCCACTTT
>.|.|TRBJ1-1|TRBV2
CACSREGTEAFF
TGTGCCTGCTCCCGGGAGGGCACTGAAGCTTTCTTT
>.|.|TRBJ1-1|TRBV7-9
CASSLPGGGGEAFF
TGTGCCAGCAGCTTGCCTGGCGGGGGTGGGGAAGCTTTCTTT
>.|.|TRBJ1-5|TRBV28
CASIFGGRSNQPQHF
TGTGCCAGCATCTTCGGGGGGAGGAGCAATCAGCCCCAGCATTTT
>.|.|TRBJ2-7|TRBV4-1
CASSQWAGTPKTYEQYF
TGCGCCAGCAGCCAATGGGCCGGGACACCTAAAACCTACGAGCAGTACTTC
>.|.|TRBJ2-5|TRBV7-2
CASSLVAWGPGETQYF
TGTGCCAGCAGCTTAGTGGCGTGGGGCCCGGGGGAGACCCAGTACTTC
>.|.|TRBJ2-2|TRBV25-1
CASSEFWGRGELFF
TGTGCCAGCAGTGAATTCTGGGGGCGTGGGGAGCTGTTTTTT
>.|TRBD2|TRBJ2-3|TRBV7-2
CASSFKAGDLDTQYF
TGTGCCAGCAGCTTTAAAGCGGGAGATTTGGATACGCAGTATTTT
>.|.|TRBJ2-6|TRBV19
CASSRGDLSGANVLTF
TGTGCCAGTAGTAGGGGAGATCTCTCTGGGGCCAACGTCCTGACTTTC
>.|.|TRBJ2-1|TRBV30
CAWSLSWWESHEQFF
TGTGCCTGGAGTCTCTCTTGGTGGGAAAGCCATGAGCAGTTCTTC
>.|.|TRBJ1-2|TRBV9
CASSVEGLFDGYTF
TGTGCCAGCAGCGTAGAGGGTCTTTTTGATGGCTACACCTTC
>.|.|TRBJ1-6|TRBV18
CASSPADSPLHF
TGTGCCAGCTCACCAGCGGATTCACCCCTCCACTTT
>once|.|TRBJ1-6|TRBV7-2
CASSLYQFGRFSYNSPLHF
TGTGCCAGCAGCTTATATCAATTTGGGAGGTTCTCCTATAATTCACCCCTCCACTTT
>.|TRBD2|TRBJ2-1|TRBV10-3
CASGTSGDYSSYNEQFF
TGTGCATCCGGGACTAGCGGGGACTACAGCTCCTACAATGAGCAGTTCTTC
>.|TRBD1|TRBJ2-7|TRBV19
CASSPPPGTGFYEQYF
TGTGCCAGTAGTCCTCCCCCCGGGACAGGGTTCTACGAGCAGTACTTC
>few|.|TRBJ1-6|TRBV2
CASSDDRPPLHF
TGTGCCAGCAGTGATGACAGGCCACCCCTCCACTTT
>.|TRBD1|TRBJ1-2|TRBV27
CASSLSWDRGYGYTF
TGTGCCAGCAGTTTATCGTGGGACAGAGGCTATGGCTACACCTTC
>.|.|TRBJ1-1|TRBV29-1
CSVVGTLVTEAFF
TGCAGCGTTGTCGGGACCTTAGTAACTGAAGCTTTCTTT
>.|TRBD1|TRBJ1-1|TRBV28
CASRPEKTTGGFFRVAFF
TGTGCCAGCAGACCCGAAAAAACAACAGGGGGCTTTTTCAGGGTGGCTTTCTTT
>.|.|TRBJ2-4|TRBV4-3
CASSQNTPTAGKNIQYF
TGCGCCAGCAGCCAAAATACCCCCACCGCGGGCAAAAACATTCAGTACTTC
>.|.|TRBJ2-5|TRBV2
CASSLQLRAGTQYF
TGTGCCAGCAGCTTGCAGTTGCGAGCGGGGACCCAGTACTTC
>.|.|TRBJ2-5|TRBV11-2
CASSLVSGSRKETQYF
TGTGCCAGCAGCTTAGTGTCCGGTAGCAGGAAAGAGACCCAGTACTTC
>.|TRBD1|TRBJ2-3|TRBV5-1
CASSTGQDAPVWGTDTQYF
TGCGCCAGCAGCACCGGACAGGACGCCCCAGTCTGGGGCACAGATACGCAGTATTTT
>.|.|TRBJ1-5|TRBV6-1
CASSLVSTAKQPQHF
TGTGCCAGCAGCCTGGTAAGCACCGCGAAGCAGCCCCAGCATTTT
>.|TRBD1|TRBJ2-7|TRBV25-1
CASGEQGVHEQYF
TGTGCCAGCGGGGAACAGGGGGTCCACGAGCAGTACTTC
>.|TRBD1|TRBJ1-5|TRBV7-2
CASSWGTGGNQPQHF
TGTGCCAGCAGCTGGGGGACAGGGGGTAACCAGCCCCAGCATTTT
>.|.|TRBJ1-3|TRBV6-1
CASSEQPSGAQAGNTIYF
TGTGCCAGCAGTGAGCAGCCCTCGGGGGCGCAGGCCGGAAACACCATATATTTT
>once|TRBD1|TRBJ1-5|TRBV18
CASSPQGGGNQPQHF
TGTGCCAGCTCACCGCAGGGGGGAGGCAATCAGCCCCAGCATTTT
>.|TRBD2|TRBJ2-5|TRBV5-4
CASTTGGNQETQYF
TGTGCCAGCACCACGGGGGGAAACCAAGAGACCCAGTACTTC
>.|.|TRBJ2-5|TRBV5-1
CASSAALGGLETQYF
TGCGCCAGCAGCGCGGCCCTAGGGGGGCTGGAGACCCAGTACTTC
>.|.|TRBJ2-7|TRBV5-1
CASSLGQGDTYEQYF
TGCGCCAGCAGCTTGGGGCAGGGAGATACCTACGAGCAGTACTTC
>.|.|TRBJ1-1|TRBV5-1
CASSLEGFTEAFF
TGCGCCAGCAGCTTGGAGGGCTTCACTGAAGCTTTCTTT